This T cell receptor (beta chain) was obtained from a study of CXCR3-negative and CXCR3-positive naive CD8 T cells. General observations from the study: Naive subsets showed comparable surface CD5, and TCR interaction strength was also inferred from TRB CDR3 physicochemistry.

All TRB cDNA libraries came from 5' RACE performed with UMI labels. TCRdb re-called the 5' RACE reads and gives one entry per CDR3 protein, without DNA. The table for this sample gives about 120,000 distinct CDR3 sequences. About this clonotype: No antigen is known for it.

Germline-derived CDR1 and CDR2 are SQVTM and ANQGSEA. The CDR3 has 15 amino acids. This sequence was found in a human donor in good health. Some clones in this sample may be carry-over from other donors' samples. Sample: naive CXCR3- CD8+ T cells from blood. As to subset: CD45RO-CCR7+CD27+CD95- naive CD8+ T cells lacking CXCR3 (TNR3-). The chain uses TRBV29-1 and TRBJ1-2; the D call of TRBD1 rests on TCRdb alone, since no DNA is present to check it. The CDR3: CSAQGALSMGYGYTF.